This TCR beta chain comes out of a study of CD8+ T cells in alopecia areata. General study points: Mice showed TCR sharing more clearly than patients did, possibly owing to HLA.

RNA extraction and reverse transcription yielded cDNA as sequencing template. Produced via immunoSEQ multiplex PCR; TCRdb's table is partial and in-frame only. In the table there are 110,000 to 150,000 clones, more than 55% of which are singletons. With respect to this clone: The antigen remains undetermined.

It was from PBMCs that CD4+ and CD8+ T cells were sorted. CDR1 and CDR2 from the germline V gene are MGHDK and SYGVNS. CDR3 length: 14 residues. V lost 2 bases to trimming and J lost 2 bases, with 8 bases between them. The sequence derives from a human donor in good health. V usage is TRBV25-1 and J usage is TRBJ2-3; D may correspond to TRBD1 or TRBD2 (5 bases each). Specimen: CD8+ T cells sorted from blood. The CDR3: CASSEGTDTDTQYF. CDR3 in DNA: TGTGCCAGCAGTGAAGGGACGGACACAGATACGCAGTATTTT. The whole variable domain, filled in from reference TRBV25-1 and TRBJ2-3, reads EADIYQTPRYLVIGTGKKITLECSQTMGHDKMYWYQQDPGMELHLIHYSYGVNSTEKGDLSSESTVSRIRTEHFPLTLESARPSHTSQYLCASSEGTDTDTQYFGPGTRLTVL.